The 13 T cell receptor beta chains presented below share a single source sample, sequenced in a study. This table comes from immunoSEQ multiplex PCR, and its TCRdb copy is limited to in-frame clones, with some not included. The data contain approximately 70,000 clones, over 85% of them singletons. Sequencing was done on a sample of PBMCs. The origin of the receptors is a middle-aged man with rheumatoid arthritis.

This chain joins TRBV6-5 and TRBJ2-1; 7 bases are a match to TRBD1. Trimming removed 0 bases from V and 7 bases from J; junction bases left unmatched: 3. CDR3 length: 14 amino acids. Germline V lookup: CDR1 MNHEY, CDR2 SVGAGI. CDR3 sequence reads: CASSYSTGANEQFF. CDR3 nucleotides: TGTGCCAGCAGTTACTCTACAGGGGCTAATGAGCAGTTCTTC.

V and J are TRBV18 and TRBJ1-1; D ambiguous. Germline values: CDR1 KGHSH, CDR2 LQKENI. The ends were cut back, 3 bases at V and 8 bases at J, with 13 bases in the middle. This CDR3 has 13 amino acids. CDR3 in amino acids: CASSPLRAAEAFF. The CDR3 region has the DNA TGTGCCAGCTCACCCCTAAGGGCAGCAGAAGCTTTCTTT.

J is TRBJ1-4 and V is TRBV7-2, with 8 positions matching TRBD1. V was pared by 5 bases and J by 5 bases, with 7 bases of the junction left unmatched. This CDR3 has 15 residues. CDR1 and CDR2 from the germline V gene are SGHTA and FQGNSA. DNA for the CDR3: TGTGCCAGCAGCCAGACCAGGGGGCGCAATGAAAAACTGTTTTTT. Translated: CASSQTRGRNEKLFF. Looking up the rest from reference TRBV7-2 and TRBJ1-4 gives the full variable domain: GAGVSQSPSNKVTEKGKDVELRCDPISGHTALYWYRQSLGQGLEFLIYFQGNSAPDKSGLPSDRFSAERTGGSVSTLTIQRTQQEDSAVYLCASSQTRGRNEKLFFGSGTQLSVL.

The chain carries TRBV7-2 and TRBJ1-2, with a weak D call TRBD1 (5 bases). Germline V lookup: CDR1 SGHTA, CDR2 FQGNSA. This CDR3 is built from 15 residues. The V gene lost 1 base and the J gene lost 0 bases, with 9 bases spanning the gap. Written as DNA, the CDR3 is TGTGCCAGCAGCTTAGGACAGATCTCTAACTATGGCTACACCTTC. Its translation: CASSLGQISNYGYTF.

The V gene is TRBV15, the J gene TRBJ2-7; either TRBD1 or TRBD2 may supply D (6 bases each). Germline V CDR1 and CDR2: LNHNV, YYDKDF (reference sequence). Between the trimmed V and J ends, which lost 4 bases and 3 bases, there was a span of 13 bases. The CDR3 spans 14 residues. In DNA, the CDR3 is TGTGCCACCAGCACGGGGGACACCGACTACGAGCAGTACTTC. This sequence encodes CATSTGDTDYEQYF. The entire variable domain, with the rest obtained from reference TRBV15 and TRBJ2-7, is as follows: DAMVIQNPRYQVTQFGKPVTLSCSQTLNHNVMYWYQQKSSQAPKLLFHYYDKDFNNEADTPDNFQSRRPNTSFCFLDIRSPGLGDTAMYLCATSTGDTDYEQYFGPGTRLTVT.

The gene calls are TRBV19 and TRBJ1-5; 9 bases align to TRBD1. Germline V CDR1 and CDR2: LNHDA, SQIVND (reference sequence). Unmatched junction bases numbered 4, after V lost 4 bases and J lost 0 bases. The CDR3 loop spans 16 amino acids. In DNA, the CDR3 is TGTGCCAGTAGTACCGGGACAGGGAATAGCAATCAGCCCCAGCATTTT. Encoded protein: CASSTGTGNSNQPQHF.

The V call is TRBV2, the J call TRBJ2-3; TRBD1 might be the D (5 bases). Germline V gives CDR1 SNHLY, CDR2 FYNNEI. Deletions cut 6 bases from V and 4 bases from J, with 11 bases between. The CDR3 covers 13 residues. CDR3 in DNA: TGTGCCAGCAGCCAGGGTTTCCCAGATACGCAGTATTTT. It encodes CASSQGFPDTQYF.

The CDR3 region has the DNA TGTGCCAGCAGTTACTCATCCGGAACAGATACGCAGTATTTT. It specifies CASSYSSGTDTQYF. The chain combines TRBV6-2 or TRBV6-3 with TRBJ2-3; the D is unclear. The CDR3 covers 14 residues. V was shortened by 0 bases and J by 3 bases, with 7 bases between the two germline ends. Germline CDR1 reads MNHEY; CDR2 reads SVGEGT.

The chain links TRBV11-2 to TRBJ2-7; tentative D call: TRBD1 (5 bases). CDR3 length equals 14 residues. Germline CDR1 SGHAT, CDR2 FQNNGV. V shed 2 bases and J shed 2 bases, with 10 bases lying between them. The CDR3, as DNA: TGTGCCAGCAGCTTATCTCTGGGGCCCTACGAGCAGTACTTC. It translates to CASSLSLGPYEQYF.

V and J are TRBV3-1 (or the pseudogene TRBV3-2) and TRBJ2-3; D is unresolved. Between the trimmed V and J ends, which lost 4 bases and 5 bases, there was a span of 10 bases. Germline-derived CDR1 and CDR2 are LGHDT and YNNKEL (reference sequence). This CDR3 contains 13 residues. CDR3 DNA: TGTGCCAGCAGCCGAAGAGGAAGAGATACGCAGTATTTT. Its protein product is CASSRRGRDTQYF.

The gene calls are TRBV5-5 and TRBJ1-5, with D unresolved. The V end lost 0 bases, the J end lost 7 bases, and 8 bases lay between the germline ends. Germline lookup yields CDR1 SGHKS and CDR2 YYEKEE (reference sequence). This CDR3 is built from 13 residues. The CDR3 nucleotides read TGTGCCAGCAGCTTGGACAGACGGCAGCCCCAGCATTTT. Translating gives CASSLDRRQPQHF.

The chain is built from TRBV9 and TRBJ1-2, with D possibly being TRBD1 (5 bases). Between the trimmed V and J ends, which lost 0 bases and 7 bases, there was a span of 10 bases. The CDR3 spans 13 residues. Germline CDR1 is SGDLS and CDR2 is YYNGEE. The CDR3: CASSVEGSGGYTF. CDR3 DNA sequence: TGTGCCAGCAGCGTAGAGGGGTCCGGTGGCTACACCTTC.

This clone was detected only once. This rearrangement joins TRBV5-6 to TRBJ2-4; 7 bases match TRBD1. The CDR3 has 16 amino acids. CDR1 and CDR2 from the germline V gene are SGHDT and YYEEEE. Trimming cost V 4 bases and J 0 bases; bases outside gene matches: 7. The CDR3 nucleotides are TGTGCCAGCAGCCTGGGACAGCTTCTAGCCAAAAACATTCAGTACTTC. It yields the protein CASSLGQLLAKNIQYF.